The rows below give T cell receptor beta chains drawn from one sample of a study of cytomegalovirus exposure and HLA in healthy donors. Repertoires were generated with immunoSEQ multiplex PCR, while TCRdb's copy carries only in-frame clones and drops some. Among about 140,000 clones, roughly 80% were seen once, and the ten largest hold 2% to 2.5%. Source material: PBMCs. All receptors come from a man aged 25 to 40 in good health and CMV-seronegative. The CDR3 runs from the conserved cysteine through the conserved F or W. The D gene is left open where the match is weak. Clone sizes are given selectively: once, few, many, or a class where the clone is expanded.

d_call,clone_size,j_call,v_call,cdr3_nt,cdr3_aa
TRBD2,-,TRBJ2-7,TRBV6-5,TGTGCCAGCAGGCTAGCGGGAGCAGCCTACGAGCAGTACTTC,CASRLAGAAYEQYF
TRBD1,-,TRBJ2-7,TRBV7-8,TGTGCCAGCAGCTTAGTGGCGGACAGGAGTTACGAGCAGTACTTC,CASSLVADRSYEQYF
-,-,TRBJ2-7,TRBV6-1,TGTGCCAGCAGACCTGAGCTGATGAGCTCCTACGAGCAGTACTTC,CASRPELMSSYEQYF
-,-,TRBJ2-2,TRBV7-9,TGTGCCATCCAGGACTACCACGGGGAGCTGTTTTTT,CAIQDYHGELFF
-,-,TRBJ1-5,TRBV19,TGTGCCAGTAGTTACAGGGAGAGGGAGCCCCAGCATTTT,CASSYREREPQHF
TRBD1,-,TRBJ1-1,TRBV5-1,TGCGCCAGCAGCTTGGCCGAGTCGGGGACAGGGCTCATGAACACTGAAGCTTTCTTT,CASSLAESGTGLMNTEAFF
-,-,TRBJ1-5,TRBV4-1,TGCGCCAGCAGTAGTCAGGATAATCAGCCCCAGCATTTT,CASSSQDNQPQHF
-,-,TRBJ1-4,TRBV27,TGTGCCAGCAGTAGACAGGCAACTGAAAAACTGTTTTTT,CASSRQATEKLFF
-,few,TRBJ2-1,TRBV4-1,TGCGCCAGCAGCCAATTGGGGAGGAGCTCCTACAATGAGCAGTTCTTC,CASSQLGRSSYNEQFF
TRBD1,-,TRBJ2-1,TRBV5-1,TGCGCCAGCACTTCAGGGGGCCTCGATGAGCAGTTCTTC,CASTSGGLDEQFF
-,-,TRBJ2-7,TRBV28,TGTGCCAGCACCCGACAGTACCTCTACGAGCAGTACTTC,CASTRQYLYEQYF
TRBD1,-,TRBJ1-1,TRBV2,TGTGCCAGCAGTGAGGGGAGCAGGGGGCCTGAAGCTTTCTTT,CASSEGSRGPEAFF
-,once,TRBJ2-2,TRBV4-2,TGTGCCAGCAGCCAAGGGAAGGGGGCGGGAACCGGGGAGCTGTTTTTT,CASSQGKGAGTGELFF
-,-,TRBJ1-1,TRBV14,TGTGCCAGCAGCCAAGATGAAGCGGGGACTGAAGCTTTCTTT,CASSQDEAGTEAFF
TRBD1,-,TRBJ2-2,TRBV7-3,TGTGCCAGCAGCTTGACAGGGGCGTACACCGGGGAGCTGTTTTTT,CASSLTGAYTGELFF
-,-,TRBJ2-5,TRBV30,TGTGCCTGGAGTGACGGGTATGGGGCGCAAGAGACCCAGTACTTC,CAWSDGYGAQETQYF
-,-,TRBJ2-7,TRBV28,TGTGCCAGCAGTTTTGGGAGCTCCTACGAGCAGTACTTC,CASSFGSSYEQYF
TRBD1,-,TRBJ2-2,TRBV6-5,TGTGCCAGCAGCCAGGGGGCTTCCGGGGAGCTGTTTTTT,CASSQGASGELFF
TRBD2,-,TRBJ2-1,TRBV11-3,TGTGCCAGCAGCCGGGGGGGTAGCGGGCGGTACAATGAGCAGTTCTTC,CASSRGGSGRYNEQFF
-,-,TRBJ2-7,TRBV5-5,TGTGCCAGCAGCTTGGCCAGTGGGGCAGCGTTATCCTACGAGCAGTACTTC,CASSLASGAALSYEQYF
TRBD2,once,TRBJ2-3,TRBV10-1,TGCGCCAGCAGTAGGAGACTAGCGACAGATACGCAGTATTTT,CASSRRLATDTQYF
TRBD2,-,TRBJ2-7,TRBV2,TGTGCCAGCAGTGAGCGGGAGGACCACGAGCAGTACTTC,CASSEREDHEQYF
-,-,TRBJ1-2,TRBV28,TGTGCCAGCAGTTTAAGGGGAAGTAACTATGGCTACACCTTC,CASSLRGSNYGYTF
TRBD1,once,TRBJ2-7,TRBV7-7,TGTGCTAGCAGTTGGGGACAGGGGGCTGGGGAGCAGTACTTC,CASSWGQGAGEQYF
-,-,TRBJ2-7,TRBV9,TGTGCCAGCAGTACAGGGATGGGCGAGCAGTACTTC,CASSTGMGEQYF
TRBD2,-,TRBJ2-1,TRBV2,TGTGCCAGTAGACTTCTAGCGGGAGGGGCACATGAGCAGTTCTTC,CASRLLAGGAHEQFF
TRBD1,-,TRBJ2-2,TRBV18,TGTGCCAGCTCACCAAGACAGGGTGTGGACACCGGGGAGCTGTTTTTT,CASSPRQGVDTGELFF
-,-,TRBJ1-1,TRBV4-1,TGCGCCAGCAGCCAAGTCCCAGGGATGGACACTGAAGCTTTCTTT,CASSQVPGMDTEAFF
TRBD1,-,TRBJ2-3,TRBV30,TGTGCCTGGGCGGACAGGCATACGCAGTATTTT,CAWADRHTQYF
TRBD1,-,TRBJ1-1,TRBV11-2,TGTGCCAGCAGCTTATTCCCACAGGGGGAAGTGAACACTGAAGCTTTCTTT,CASSLFPQGEVNTEAFF
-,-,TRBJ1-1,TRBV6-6,TGTGCCAGCAGTTACGGAGGGGAAGCTTTCTTT,CASSYGGEAFF
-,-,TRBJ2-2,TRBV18,TGTGCCAGCCCGAACGGTGTAGGGGACACCGGGGAGCTGTTTTTT,CASPNGVGDTGELFF
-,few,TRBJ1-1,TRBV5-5,TGTGCCAGCAGCTTGGTTGGAGGGAGAGAAGCTTTCTTT,CASSLVGGREAFF
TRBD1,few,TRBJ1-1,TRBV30,TGTGCCTGGAGTTGGGGACAGGGGATTACTGAAGCTTTCTTT,CAWSWGQGITEAFF
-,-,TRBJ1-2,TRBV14,TGTGCCAGCAGCCAAGATCCGGGAGACGGCTACACCTTC,CASSQDPGDGYTF
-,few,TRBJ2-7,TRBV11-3,TGTGCCAGCAGCTTCGGGGCGGGGGAGCAGTACTTC,CASSFGAGEQYF
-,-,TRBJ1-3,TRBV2,TGTGCCAGCAGTGCTGGAGGGACCTCTGGAAACACCATATATTTT,CASSAGGTSGNTIYF
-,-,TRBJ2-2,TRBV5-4,TGTGCCAGCAGCTTAGGGAGTCGCGACACCGGGGAGCTGTTTTTT,CASSLGSRDTGELFF
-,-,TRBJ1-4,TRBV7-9,TGTGCCAGCAGCTGGGGGCGCAGGAGTGCAACTAATGAAAAACTGTTTTTT,CASSWGRRSATNEKLFF
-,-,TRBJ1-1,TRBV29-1,TGCAGCGTTGATCCGGGACATACTGAAGCTTTCTTT,CSVDPGHTEAFF
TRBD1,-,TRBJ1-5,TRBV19,TGTGCCAGTAGTATGAGGGGGCGGGTGTATAGCAATCAGCCCCAGCATTTT,CASSMRGRVYSNQPQHF
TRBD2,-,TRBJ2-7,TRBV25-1,TGTGCCAGCAGTGACTCAGGGACTAGCGGGAGAATGTGGGAGCAGTACTTC,CASSDSGTSGRMWEQYF
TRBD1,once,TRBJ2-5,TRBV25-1,TGTGCCAGCAGTGCGTCTAGGACAGGGGGACAAGAGACCCAGTACTTC,CASSASRTGGQETQYF
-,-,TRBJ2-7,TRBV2,TGTGCCAGCAGCACAGGGTTCTACGAGCAGTACTTC,CASSTGFYEQYF
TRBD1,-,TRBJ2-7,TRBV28,TGTGCCAGCGACAGGGGTTACGAGCAGTACTTC,CASDRGYEQYF
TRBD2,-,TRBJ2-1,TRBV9,TGTGCCAGCAGCGTCACGGGAGGTTGGGCAAATGAGCAGTTCTTC,CASSVTGGWANEQFF
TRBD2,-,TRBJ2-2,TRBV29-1,TGCAGCGGACGGGAGGTTCGGACCGGGGAGCTGTTTTTT,CSGREVRTGELFF
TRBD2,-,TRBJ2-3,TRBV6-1,TGTGCCAGCAGTGAAGACACTAGCGGGACTTTAGATACGCAGTATTTT,CASSEDTSGTLDTQYF
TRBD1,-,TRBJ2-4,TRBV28,TGTGCCAGCACGGGACAGGGGGCTACTGCCAAAAACATTCAGTACTTC,CASTGQGATAKNIQYF
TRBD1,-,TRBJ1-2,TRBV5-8,TGTGCCAGCAGCGACAGGGGAGGCTTTTCCTACACCTTC,CASSDRGGFSYTF
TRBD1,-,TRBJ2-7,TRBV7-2,TGTGCCAGCAGCTCCGGGACAGGGGGCTACGAGCAGTACTTC,CASSSGTGGYEQYF
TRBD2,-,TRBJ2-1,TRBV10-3,TGTGCCATCAGTTCCCTAGCGGGAGTCGAGAATGAGCAGTTCTTC,CAISSLAGVENEQFF
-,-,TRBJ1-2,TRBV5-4,TGTGCCAGCAGCTTGGGGACGGGGGAAGCCTATGGCTACACCTTC,CASSLGTGEAYGYTF